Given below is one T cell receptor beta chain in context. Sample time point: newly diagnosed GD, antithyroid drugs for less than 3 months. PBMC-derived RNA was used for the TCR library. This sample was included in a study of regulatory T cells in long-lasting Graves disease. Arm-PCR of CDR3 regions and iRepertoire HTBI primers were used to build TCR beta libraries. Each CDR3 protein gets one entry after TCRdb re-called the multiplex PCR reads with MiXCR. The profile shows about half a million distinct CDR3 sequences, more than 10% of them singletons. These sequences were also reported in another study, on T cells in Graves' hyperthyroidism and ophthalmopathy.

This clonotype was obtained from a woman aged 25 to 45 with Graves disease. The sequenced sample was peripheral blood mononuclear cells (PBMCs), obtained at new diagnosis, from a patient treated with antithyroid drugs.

The CDR3 region has the DNA TGTGCCAGCAGCTTTTGGACGGACGGCTATGGCTACACCTTC. Translating it yields CASSFWTDGYGYTF. The rearrangement links TRBV7-2 to TRBJ1-2; D call uncertain. Between the trimmed V and J ends, which lost 3 bases and 4 bases, there was a span of 12 bases. The CDR3 contains 14 residues. Germline assignment: CDR1 SGHTA and CDR2 FQGNSA. Full variable domain (outside the CDR3, taken from reference TRBV7-2 and TRBJ1-2): GAGVSQSPSNKVTEKGKDVELRCDPISGHTALYWYRQSLGQGLEFLIYFQGNSAPDKSGLPSDRFSAERTGGSVSTLTIQRTQQEDSAVYLCASSFWTDGYGYTFGSGTRLTVV.